These T cell receptor beta chains were read from a single sample in a study of cytomegalovirus exposure and HLA in healthy donors. Assay used: immunoSEQ multiplex PCR; TCRdb lists only in-frame clones, some missing. The data include fewer than 100,000 clones; the top ten clones carry about 0.5%. The sequenced material came from PBMCs. Every receptor here comes from a man aged 50 to 60 in good health and CMV-seronegative. CDR3s include the opening cysteine and the closing phenylalanine or tryptophan. Fields, in order: J gene, V gene, D gene, CDR3 DNA, CDR3 protein. The D gene is left open where the match is weak.

TRBJ2-3 | TRBV5-1 | - | TGCGCCAGCAGCCCCCTCGGGGACACAGATACGCAGTATTTT | CASSPLGDTDTQYF
TRBJ2-3 | TRBV6-9 | TRBD2 | TGTGCCAGCAGTGCCAGGACTAGCGGGGATGTGGTAGATACGCAGTATTTT | CASSARTSGDVVDTQYF
TRBJ1-1 | TRBV6-1 | - | TGTGCCAGCATTCCAACAGGGAACACTGAAGCTTTCTTT | CASIPTGNTEAFF
TRBJ2-7 | TRBV28 | - | TGTGCCAGCAGTTCCTTGGAGTCCTACGAGCAGTACTTC | CASSSLESYEQYF
TRBJ2-5 | TRBV7-7 | - | TGTGCTAGCAGCTCACAACTTGGGGCACGCGAGACCCAGTACTTC | CASSSQLGARETQYF
TRBJ2-1 | TRBV5-1 | TRBD1 | TGCGCCAGCAGCCCCGGACAGGGCGGATACAATGAGCAGTTCTTC | CASSPGQGGYNEQFF
TRBJ1-1 | TRBV6-1 | TRBD1 | TGTGCCAGCAGAGCCGCCGGGACAGGGTTCACTGAAGCTTTCTTT | CASRAAGTGFTEAFF
TRBJ2-5 | TRBV7-3 | - | TGTGCCAGCAGCTTAATCGTCCAAGAGACCCAGTACTTC | CASSLIVQETQYF
TRBJ2-1 | TRBV6-5 | TRBD2 | TGTGCCAGCAGTTATTGGGGGGGGTGGAATGAGCAGTTCTTC | CASSYWGGWNEQFF
TRBJ1-1 | TRBV27 | - | TGTGCCAGCAGTTTCAGGGAAGGGGGACCTGAAGCTTTCTTT | CASSFREGGPEAFF
TRBJ2-7 | TRBV7-8 | - | TGTGCCAGCAGCTTAGGATTCCGGGATTCACCCTACGAGCAGTACTTC | CASSLGFRDSPYEQYF
TRBJ2-6 | TRBV18 | TRBD1 | TGTGCCAGCTCACCGCCCGGGACAGGGGCCTCTGGGGCCAACGTCCTGACTTTC | CASSPPGTGASGANVLTF
TRBJ1-2 | TRBV4-1 | - | TGCGCCAGCAGCCAAGCGACAGGAATCAACTATGGCTACACCTTC | CASSQATGINYGYTF
TRBJ1-4 | TRBV5-6 | - | TGTGCCAGCAGCTTGCGTCTTGAAAAACTGCTTTTT | CASSLRLEKLLF
TRBJ1-3 | TRBV9 | - | TGTGCCAGCAGCGTAGGCCCAGGGTATGGAAACACCATATATTTT | CASSVGPGYGNTIYF
TRBJ2-1 | TRBV7-8 | - | TGTGCCAGCAGCCTAACCCTAGATCAGACCAATGAGCAGTTCTTC | CASSLTLDQTNEQFF
TRBJ1-4 | TRBV28 | TRBD1 | TGTGCCAGCAACAGGGGGGGCTCTAATGAAAAACTGTTTTTT | CASNRGGSNEKLFF
TRBJ2-3 | TRBV6-6 | - | TGTGCCAGCAGTTACTCGCAGGCTCTTACAGATACGCAGTATTTT | CASSYSQALTDTQYF
TRBJ2-3 | TRBV7-9 | - | TGTGCCAGCAGCTTAGCTACAGGACGCACAGATACGCAGTATTTT | CASSLATGRTDTQYF
TRBJ2-2 | TRBV9 | TRBD1 | TGTGCCAGCAGCCCCTGGACAGGGTCCATTCAGGGGGCTGGGGAGCTGTTTTTT | CASSPWTGSIQGAGELFF
TRBJ1-3 | TRBV4-1 | - | TGCGCCAGCAGCCTCACCAAGCCCGCGGGGTTCACTGGAAACACCATATATTTT | CASSLTKPAGFTGNTIYF
TRBJ1-5 | TRBV6-5 | - | TGTGCCAGCAGAGGGGGGGTACACCAGCCCCAGCATTTT | CASRGGVHQPQHF
TRBJ2-2 | TRBV5-1 | - | TGCGCCAGCAGCCTGGAAGGGACTCCGAACACCGGGGAGCTGTTTTTT | CASSLEGTPNTGELFF
TRBJ2-3 | TRBV9 | - | TGTGCCAGCAGCCTAAGACAGGTCACAGATACGCAGTATTTT | CASSLRQVTDTQYF